This T cell receptor beta chain was recovered during a study of beta chain features in type 1 diabetes. Sequencing targeted expressed TCRB transcripts, as all isolated RNA had been reverse transcribed. Sequenced naive, central memory and regulatory T cell samples produced an average of about 3.57 million reads. Here immunoSEQ multiplex PCR was the method, and the copy in TCRdb shows in-frame clones only, minus some. The sample contains fewer than 350,000 clones, 15% of which appear only once. Markers CD45RO/CCR7/CD25/CD127/CD95/CD27 served to sort CD4+ naive, central memory, regulatory and stem cell-like memory cells. V dropped 0 bases and J dropped 4 bases, with 5 bases sitting between them. Germline V gene sequence: CDR1 SGHKS, CDR2 YYEKEE (reference sequence). This CDR3 region has 12 residues. Regarding this clone: Its target is unknown.

General observations from the study: TCRB repertoires of naive, central memory and Treg cells appeared more similar among patients than among healthy donors. When VDJ junctions were examined, type 1 diabetes patients showed fewer insertions and more deletions. Type 1 diabetes patients had moderately but significantly shorter TCRB CDR3s in all four CD4+ subsets.

Sequencing used naive CD4+ T cells from blood. V gene TRBV5-5 combines with J gene TRBJ2-7; tentatively, D is TRBD1 (5 bases). This TCR derives from a man aged 18 to 29 with type 1 diabetes. In DNA, the CDR3 is TGTGCCAGCAGCTTGGAGGGGTACGAGCAGTACTTC. Translating gives CASSLEGYEQYF.